The subject of this entry is one T cell receptor beta chain. Its antigen is currently unknown. These data originate in a study of PD-L1 blockade in urothelial cancer. Study context: In terms of prior chemotherapy, patients had received 0 to 3 regimens. Analyses used blood from 3 weeks (second dose) and 6 weeks after treatment start. A median of about 140,000 T cells was found in the blood samples.

Findings and caveats of the study: Greater 3-week expansion of tumor-associated blood clones was recorded for durable-benefit patients.

The assay was immunoSEQ multiplex PCR, and TCRdb's table has in-frame clones only and misses some. The table has about 110,000 clones, 70% to 85% seen once. The CDR3 has 15 amino acids. Trimming took 4 bases from V and 2 from J; bases not matched to a gene: 3. Germline CDR1 and CDR2: SGHRS and YFSETQ. The sequencing here drew on PBMCs, taken around atezolizumab (anti-PD-L1) treatment. The genes are TRBV5-1 and TRBJ2-7; 13 bases agree with TRBD2. This clonotype originated in a man between 45 and 60 years old with urothelial cancer. The CDR3 nucleotides are TGCGCCAGCAGCCTCGGGACTAGCGGGACCTACGAGCAGTACTTC. This sequence encodes CASSLGTSGTYEQYF.